This T cell receptor (beta chain) was sequenced for a study of blood T cell repertoires in COVID-19. Study context: The origin of the acute and convalescent COVID-19 samples was the United States, Italy and Spain. PBMCs, B-cell-depleted T cells, or T cells provided the cDNA or gDNA that made up the material.

Germline V lookup: CDR1 MDHEN, CDR2 SYDVKM. The CDR3 totals 14 residues. V gave up 10 bases and J gave up 2 bases, with 18 bases separating them. Original methodology: Estimation of nucleated cell counts relied on the amplification of reference gene primers. Using immunoSEQ multiplex PCR, the repertoire was profiled, and TCRdb retains in-frame clones only, with some absent. The V and J calls and clone size were taken over from that table, and D and trimming were inferred from the DNA. The table has 120,000 or so clones, less than 90% seen once. Material for sequencing was peripheral blood. The J gene is TRBJ2-7, the V gene TRBV28; weak D call: TRBD2 (6 bases). This TCR came from a man between 65 and 80 years old with acute or convalescent COVID-19. The CDR3 coding sequence is TGTGCCACTTTAACGGGTGGCGGGGCCTACGAGCAGTACTTC. Translated: CATLTGGGAYEQYF. Full variable domain (rest looked up from reference TRBV28 and TRBJ2-7): DVKVTQSSRYLVKRTGEKVFLECVQDMDHENMFWYRQDPGLGLRLIYFSYDVKMKEKGDIPEGYSVSREKKERFSLILESASTNQTSMYLCATLTGGGAYEQYFGPGTRLTVT.